This entry lists 14 T cell receptor beta chains sequenced from one sample in a study of beta chain features in type 1 diabetes. As every portion of the isolated RNA was reverse transcribed, the sequencing read expressed TCRB transcripts. The assay was immunoSEQ multiplex PCR, and TCRdb's table has in-frame clones only and misses some. Of some 150,000 clones in the sample, 9% to 10% were seen once. Sequenced sample: central memory CD4+ T cells from blood. The receptor set was obtained from a woman aged 40 to 50 in good health.

Only a few counts were recorded for this clone. The chain links TRBV7-8 to TRBJ1-2, with a weak D call TRBD1 (6 bases). V was cut by 5 bases and J by 2 bases, with 12 bases left in between. Germline V lookup: CDR1 SGHVS, CDR2 FQNEAQ. CDR3 length: 14 residues. For the CDR3, the DNA is TGTGCCAGCAGCCGACAGGAGGAAAACTATGGCTACACCTTC. It codes for CASSRQEENYGYTF.

This clone was counted only a few times. The chain joins TRBV5-6 to TRBJ2-7; possible D gene TRBD1, 5 bases. CDR3 length: 15 amino acids. V was cut by 1 base and J by 1 base, with 12 bases left in between. CDR1 and CDR2 from the germline V gene are SGHDT and YYEEEE. The CDR3 nucleotides read TGTGCCAGCAGCTTGTCCCGACAGATATCCTACGAGCAGTACTTC. It specifies CASSLSRQISYEQYF.

The chain carries TRBV7-6 and TRBJ2-7; TRBD2 is a possible D gene (5 bases). Germline values: CDR1 SGHVS, CDR2 FNYEAQ. Deletions cut 0 bases from V and 6 bases from J, with 6 bases between. This CDR3 has 12 amino acids. The CDR3 protein is CASSLAEGEQYF. CDR3 in DNA: TGTGCCAGCAGCTTAGCTGAGGGCGAGCAGTACTTC.

This clone was seen more than once but under ten times. CDR3 DNA sequence: TGTGCCAGCAGCGGGTTCGGGGGAGACTATGGCTACACCTTC. This encodes CASSGFGGDYGYTF. This chain connects TRBV2 to TRBJ1-2, with a possible D match to TRBD1 (5 bases). Germline values: CDR1 SNHLY, CDR2 FYNNEI. There are 14 residues in the CDR3. V lost 6 bases and J lost 3, with 14 bases in between.

The chain combines TRBV6-4 with TRBJ2-6, with D unclear. The germline V and J ends were trimmed by 3 bases and 0 bases, with 6 bases remaining between them. The CDR3 runs to 15 residues. Germline CDR1 reads MRHNA; CDR2 reads SNTAGT. The CDR3 bases are TGTGCCAGCAGTGAGCAGAACTCTGGGGCCAACGTCCTGACTTTC. The encoded protein is CASSEQNSGANVLTF.

This chain uses TRBV9 with TRBJ2-3, with 9 bases that match TRBD2. CDR1 is SGDLS and CDR2 is YYNGEE in the germline V gene. This CDR3 is built from 18 residues. After removal of 3 bases from V and 1 base from J, the junction contained 12 bases not matched to a gene. This CDR3 is CASSARARVAGGTDTQYF. CDR3 nucleotides: TGTGCCAGCAGCGCCCGCGCGAGGGTAGCGGGGGGCACAGATACGCAGTATTTT.

Details on this clone: Its ends do not fully match the called genes, so a read error is possible. The V gene is TRBV23-1, the J gene TRBJ2-7; D is unresolved. TRBV23-1 is classed as an ORF, of uncertain function. The CDR3 spans 13 residues. CDR3 protein: CASSQSLPYEQYF. CDR3 DNA sequence: TGCGCCAGCAGCCAATCTCTCCCCTACGAGCAGTACTTC.

Only a few counts were recorded for this clone. The genes are TRBV5-1 and TRBJ2-7, with 11 bases that match TRBD1. The germline V gene encodes CDR1 SGHRS and CDR2 YFSETQ. The CDR3 sequence is 14 residues long. V lost 4 bases to trimming and J lost 3 bases; unmatched junction nucleotides: 3. CDR3 nucleotides: TGCGCCAGCAGCCCAGGGACAGGGGGCTACGAGCAGTACTTC. Translation: CASSPGTGGYEQYF.

This clone was detected only a few times. J is TRBJ2-1 and V is TRBV19; 13 nucleotides align to TRBD2. The germline gives CDR1 LNHDA, CDR2 SQIVND (reference sequence). CDR3 size: 14 residues. The trim removed 7 bases at V and 6 bases at J, leaving 3 bases unmatched. CDR3 protein: CASTGTSGVNEQFF. DNA of the CDR3: TGTGCCAGTACCGGGACTAGCGGGGTCAATGAGCAGTTCTTC.

The chain recombines TRBV7-8 with TRBJ1-1, with D unresolved. This CDR3 contains 13 residues. CDR1 is SGHVS, CDR2 FQNEAQ, per germline. V lost 4 bases, J lost 7 bases, and 13 bases lay in between. CDR3 DNA sequence: TGTGCCAGCAGCTCTATACTGTCCATTGAAGCTTTCTTT. It encodes CASSSILSIEAFF. The whole variable domain, remainder taken from reference TRBV7-8 and TRBJ1-1, is GAGVSQSPRYKVAKRGQDVALRCDPISGHVSLFWYQQALGQGPEFLTYFQNEAQLDKSGLPSDRFFAERPEGSVSTLKIQRTQQEDSAVYLCASSSILSIEAFFGQGTRLTVV.

V and J are TRBV2 and TRBJ1-1; 8 positions agree with TRBD1. This CDR3 is built from 13 residues. V lost 10 bases, J lost 2 bases, and 6 bases stayed unmatched. In germline, CDR1 is SNHLY, CDR2 FYNNEI. The CDR3 sequence is CATQQGDNTEAFF. CDR3 in DNA: TGTGCCACCCAACAGGGGGATAACACTGAAGCTTTCTTT.

V usage is TRBV18 and J usage is TRBJ1-1; D is undetermined. From germline, CDR1 is KGHSH and CDR2 LQKENI. This CDR3 is built from 16 residues. Trimming took off 0 bases at V and 4 bases at J, with 15 bases between the two ends. CDR3 protein: CASSPPIKTVGTEAFF. The CDR3 region has the DNA TGTGCCAGCTCACCACCGATTAAAACTGTCGGCACTGAAGCTTTCTTT.

This clone has just a few counts. The V call is TRBV27, the J call TRBJ2-5; the D gene is possibly TRBD2 (6 bases). This CDR3 comprises 13 residues. The V end was cut by 7 bases, the J end by 3 bases, with 12 bases between. In germline, CDR1 is MNHEY, CDR2 SMNVEV (reference sequence). The CDR3 DNA follows: TGTGCCAGCACCTCGTGGGGGGAAGAGACCCAGTACTTC. This sequence encodes CASTSWGEETQYF.

The chain uses TRBV7-9 and TRBJ2-5; D is possibly TRBD1 (5 bases). CDR3 length equals 14 residues. V shed 3 bases and J shed 1 base, with 9 bases lying between them. Per the germline V gene, CDR1 is SEHNR and CDR2 is FQNEAQ (reference sequence). CDR3 amino acids: CASSLQGPQETQYF. DNA for the CDR3: TGTGCCAGCAGCTTGCAGGGTCCCCAAGAGACCCAGTACTTC.